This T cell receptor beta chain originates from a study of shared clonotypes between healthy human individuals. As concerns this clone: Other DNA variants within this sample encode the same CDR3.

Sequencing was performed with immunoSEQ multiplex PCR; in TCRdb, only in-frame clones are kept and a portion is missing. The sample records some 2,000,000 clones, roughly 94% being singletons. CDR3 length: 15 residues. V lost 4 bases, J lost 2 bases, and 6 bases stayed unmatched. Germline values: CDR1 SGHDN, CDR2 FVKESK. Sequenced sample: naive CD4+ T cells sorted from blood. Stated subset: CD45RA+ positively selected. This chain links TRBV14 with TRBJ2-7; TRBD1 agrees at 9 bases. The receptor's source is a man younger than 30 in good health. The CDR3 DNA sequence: TGTGCCAGCAGCCGACCGGGACAGGGCCCCTACGAGCAGTACTTC. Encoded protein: CASSRPGQGPYEQYF. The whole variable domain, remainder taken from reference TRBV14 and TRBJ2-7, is EAGVTQFPSHSVIEKGQTVTLRCDPISGHDNLYWYRRVMGKEIKFLLHFVKESKQDESGMPNNRFLAERTGGTYSTLKVQPAELEDSGVYFCASSRPGQGPYEQYFGPGTRLTVT.